Detailed here is one TCR beta chain. These data originate in a study of blood T cells in healthy people across ages. This CDR3 spans 13 amino acids. Germline lookup yields CDR1 DFQATT and CDR2 SNEGSKA (reference sequence). V was trimmed by 3 bases and J by 6 bases, leaving 12 bases between them. Total RNA, at least 5.5 micrograms per sample, was extracted from PBMCs. A sample-barcoded 5' primer and a J-beta primer mix were used in a second PCR of about 6 to 12 cycles. In TCRdb, the 5' RACE reads were re-called with MiXCR into one record per CDR3 protein. The data contain fewer than 800,000 distinct CDR3 sequences, about a third of them seen just once; the ten biggest clones take up over 15%.

The chain links TRBV20-1 to TRBJ2-1; D perhaps matches TRBD2 (6 bases). This TCR derives from an elderly woman in good health. The material sequenced was blood. The CDR3 coding sequence is TGCAGTGCTAGTTTACGGGAGCCCAATGAGCAGTTCTTC. Its translation is CSASLREPNEQFF.